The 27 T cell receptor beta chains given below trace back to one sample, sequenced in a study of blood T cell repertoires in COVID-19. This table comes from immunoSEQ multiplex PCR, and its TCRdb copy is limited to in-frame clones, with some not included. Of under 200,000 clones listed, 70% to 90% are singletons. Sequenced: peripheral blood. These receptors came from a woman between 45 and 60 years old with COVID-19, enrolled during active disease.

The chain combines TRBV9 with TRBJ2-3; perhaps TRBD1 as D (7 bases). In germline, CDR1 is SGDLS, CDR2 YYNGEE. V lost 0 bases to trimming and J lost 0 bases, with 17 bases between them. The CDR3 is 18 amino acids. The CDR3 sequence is CASSVGPGDRPSTDTQYF. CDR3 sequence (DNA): TGTGCCAGCAGCGTAGGTCCGGGGGACAGACCTAGCACAGATACGCAGTATTTT.

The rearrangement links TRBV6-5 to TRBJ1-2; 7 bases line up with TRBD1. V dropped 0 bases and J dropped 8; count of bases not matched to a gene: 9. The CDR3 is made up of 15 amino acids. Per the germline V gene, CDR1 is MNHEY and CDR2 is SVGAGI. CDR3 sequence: CASSYSNKGAGGYTF. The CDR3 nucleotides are TGTGCCAGCAGTTACTCTAACAAGGGGGCTGGCGGCTACACCTTC.

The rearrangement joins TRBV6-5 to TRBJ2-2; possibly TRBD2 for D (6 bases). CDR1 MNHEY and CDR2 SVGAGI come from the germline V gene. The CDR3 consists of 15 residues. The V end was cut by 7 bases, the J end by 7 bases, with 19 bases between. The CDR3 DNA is TGTGCCAGCAACCCCGTGGGGGGATCCGTCGGGGAGCTGTTTTTT. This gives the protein CASNPVGGSVGELFF.

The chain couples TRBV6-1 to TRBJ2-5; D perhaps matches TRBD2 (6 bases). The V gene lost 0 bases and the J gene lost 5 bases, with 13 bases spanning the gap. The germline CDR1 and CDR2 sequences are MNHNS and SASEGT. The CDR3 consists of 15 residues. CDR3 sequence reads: CASSEAHGRGETQYF. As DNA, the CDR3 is TGTGCCAGCAGTGAAGCCCACGGGAGAGGGGAGACCCAGTACTTC.

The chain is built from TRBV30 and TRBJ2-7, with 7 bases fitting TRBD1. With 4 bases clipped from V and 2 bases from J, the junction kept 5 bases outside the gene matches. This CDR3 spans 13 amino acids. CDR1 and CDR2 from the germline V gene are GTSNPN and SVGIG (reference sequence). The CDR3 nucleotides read TGTGCCTGGACCTCGACAGGGACCTACGAGCAGTACTTC. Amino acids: CAWTSTGTYEQYF.

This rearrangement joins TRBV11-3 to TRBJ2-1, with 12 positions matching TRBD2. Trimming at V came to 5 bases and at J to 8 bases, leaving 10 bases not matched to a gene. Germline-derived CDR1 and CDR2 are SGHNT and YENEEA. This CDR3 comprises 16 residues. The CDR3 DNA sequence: TGTGCCAGCAGCGGCGAACTAGCGGGGGGTGGCGATGAGCAGTTCTTC. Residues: CASSGELAGGGDEQFF.

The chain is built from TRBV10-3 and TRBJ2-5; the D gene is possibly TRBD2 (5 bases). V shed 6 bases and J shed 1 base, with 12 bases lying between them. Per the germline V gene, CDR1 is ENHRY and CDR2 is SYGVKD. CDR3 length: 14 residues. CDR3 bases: TGTGCCATCAGGGAAAGCGGACCCCAAGAGACCCAGTACTTC. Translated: CAIRESGPQETQYF.

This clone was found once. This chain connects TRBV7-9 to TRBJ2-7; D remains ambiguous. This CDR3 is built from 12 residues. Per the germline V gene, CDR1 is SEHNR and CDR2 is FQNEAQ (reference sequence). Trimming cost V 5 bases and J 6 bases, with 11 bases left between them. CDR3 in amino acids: CASSLESGEQYF. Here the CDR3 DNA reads TGTGCCAGCAGCCTAGAATCAGGCGAGCAGTACTTC.

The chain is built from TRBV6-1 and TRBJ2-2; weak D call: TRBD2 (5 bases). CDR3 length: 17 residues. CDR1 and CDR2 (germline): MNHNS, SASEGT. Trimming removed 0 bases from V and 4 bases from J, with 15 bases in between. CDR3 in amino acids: CASSEAKWVSGTGELFF. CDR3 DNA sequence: TGTGCCAGCAGTGAAGCCAAATGGGTCAGCGGCACCGGGGAGCTGTTTTTT.

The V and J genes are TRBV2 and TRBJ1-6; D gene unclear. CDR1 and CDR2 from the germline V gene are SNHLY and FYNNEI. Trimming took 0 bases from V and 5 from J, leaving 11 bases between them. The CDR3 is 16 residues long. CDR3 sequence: CASSEAPQMNNSPLHF. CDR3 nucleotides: TGTGCCAGCAGTGAAGCACCACAGATGAATAATTCACCCCTCCACTTT. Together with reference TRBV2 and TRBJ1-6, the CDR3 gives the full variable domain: EPEVTQTPSHQVTQMGQEVILRCVPISNHLYFYWYRQILGQKVEFLVSFYNNEISEKSEIFDDQFSVERPDGSNFTLKIRSTKLEDSAMYFCASSEAPQMNNSPLHFGNGTRLTVT.

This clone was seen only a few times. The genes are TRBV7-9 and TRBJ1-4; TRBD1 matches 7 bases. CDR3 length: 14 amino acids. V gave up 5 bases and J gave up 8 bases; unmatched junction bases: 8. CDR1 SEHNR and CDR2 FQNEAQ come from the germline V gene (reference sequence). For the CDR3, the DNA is TGTGCCAGCAGCCCCGGTAGGGACAGAGAAAAACTGTTTTTT. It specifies CASSPGRDREKLFF.

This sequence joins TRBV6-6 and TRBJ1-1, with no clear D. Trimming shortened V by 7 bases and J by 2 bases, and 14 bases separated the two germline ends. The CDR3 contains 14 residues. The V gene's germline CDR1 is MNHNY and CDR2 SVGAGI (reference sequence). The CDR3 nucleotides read TGTGCCAGCACCACCGGGAGGGTTAACACTGAAGCTTTCTTT. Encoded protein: CASTTGRVNTEAFF.

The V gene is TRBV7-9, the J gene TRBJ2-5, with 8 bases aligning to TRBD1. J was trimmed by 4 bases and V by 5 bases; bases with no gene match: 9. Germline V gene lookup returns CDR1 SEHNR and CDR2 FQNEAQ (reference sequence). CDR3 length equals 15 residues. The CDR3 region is CASSNPYRGRETQYF. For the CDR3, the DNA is TGTGCCAGCAGCAATCCGTACAGGGGGAGAGAGACCCAGTACTTC.

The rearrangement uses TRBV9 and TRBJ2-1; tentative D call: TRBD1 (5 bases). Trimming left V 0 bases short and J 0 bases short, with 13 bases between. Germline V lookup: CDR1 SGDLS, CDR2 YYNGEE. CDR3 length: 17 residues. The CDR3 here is CASSVGGTSSSYNEQFF. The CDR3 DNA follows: TGTGCCAGCAGCGTAGGGGGCACCTCGAGCTCCTACAATGAGCAGTTCTTC.

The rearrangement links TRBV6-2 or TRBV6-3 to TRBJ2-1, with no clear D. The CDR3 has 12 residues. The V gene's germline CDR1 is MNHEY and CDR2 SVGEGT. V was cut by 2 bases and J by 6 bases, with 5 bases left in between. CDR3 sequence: CASSYGGNEQFF. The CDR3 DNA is TGTGCCAGCAGTTACGGCGGCAATGAGCAGTTCTTC.

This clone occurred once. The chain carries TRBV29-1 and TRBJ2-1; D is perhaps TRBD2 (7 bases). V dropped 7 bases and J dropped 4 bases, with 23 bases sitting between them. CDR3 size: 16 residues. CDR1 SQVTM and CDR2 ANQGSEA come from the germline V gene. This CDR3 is CSALGGADALYNEQFF. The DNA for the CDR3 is TGCAGCGCCCTTGGGGGGGCGGACGCCCTTTACAATGAGCAGTTCTTC.

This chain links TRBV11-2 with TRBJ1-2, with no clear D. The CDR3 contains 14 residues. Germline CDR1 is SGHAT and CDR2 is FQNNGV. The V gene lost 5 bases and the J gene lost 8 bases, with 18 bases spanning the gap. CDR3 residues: CASSPETVASGYTF. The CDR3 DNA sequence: TGTGCCAGCAGCCCGGAGACCGTTGCGTCGGGCTACACCTTC.

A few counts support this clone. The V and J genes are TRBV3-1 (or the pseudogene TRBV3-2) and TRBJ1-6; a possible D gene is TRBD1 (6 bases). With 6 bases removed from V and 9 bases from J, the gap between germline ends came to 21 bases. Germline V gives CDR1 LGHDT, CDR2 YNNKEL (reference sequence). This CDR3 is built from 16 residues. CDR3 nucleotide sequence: TGTGCCAGCAGTAAACAGGGTCCTTCTTTGGGTTCACCCCTCCACTTT. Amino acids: CASSKQGPSLGSPLHF.

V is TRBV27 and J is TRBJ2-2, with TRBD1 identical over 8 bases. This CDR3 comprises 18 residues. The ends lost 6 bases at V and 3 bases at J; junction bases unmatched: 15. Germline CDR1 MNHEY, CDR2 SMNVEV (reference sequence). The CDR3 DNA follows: TGTGCCAGCAGGCCAGGACAGGGAATAGTAATGGACACCGGGGAGCTGTTTTTT. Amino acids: CASRPGQGIVMDTGELFF.

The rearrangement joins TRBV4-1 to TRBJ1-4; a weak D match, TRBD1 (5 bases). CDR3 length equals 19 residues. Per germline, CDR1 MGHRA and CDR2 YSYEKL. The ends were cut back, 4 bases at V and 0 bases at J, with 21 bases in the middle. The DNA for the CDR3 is TGCGCCAGCAGCCCCCGGTTAGTAGTCAGGGATGCAACTAATGAAAAACTGTTTTTT. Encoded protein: CASSPRLVVRDATNEKLFF.

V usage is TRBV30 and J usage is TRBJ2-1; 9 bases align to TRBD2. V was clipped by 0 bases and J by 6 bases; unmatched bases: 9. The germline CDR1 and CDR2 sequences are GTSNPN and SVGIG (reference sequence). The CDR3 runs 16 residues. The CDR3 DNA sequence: TGTGCCTGGAGTGTACGGGGAAGCGGGGGGCGCAATGAGCAGTTCTTC. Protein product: CAWSVRGSGGRNEQFF.

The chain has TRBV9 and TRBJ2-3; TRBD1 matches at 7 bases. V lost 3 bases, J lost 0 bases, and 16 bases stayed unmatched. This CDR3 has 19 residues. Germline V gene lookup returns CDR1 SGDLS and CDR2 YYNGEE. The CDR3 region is CASSEPTRLTGPSTDTQYF. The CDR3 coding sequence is TGTGCCAGCAGCGAGCCCACCCGGCTGACAGGGCCTAGCACAGATACGCAGTATTTT.

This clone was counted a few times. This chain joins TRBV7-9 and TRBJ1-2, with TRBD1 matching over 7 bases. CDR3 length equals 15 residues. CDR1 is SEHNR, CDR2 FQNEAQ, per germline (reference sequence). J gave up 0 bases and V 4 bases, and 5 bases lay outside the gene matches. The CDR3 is CASSYPDRTNYGYTF. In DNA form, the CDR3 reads TGTGCCAGCAGCTACCCGGACAGGACTAACTATGGCTACACCTTC.

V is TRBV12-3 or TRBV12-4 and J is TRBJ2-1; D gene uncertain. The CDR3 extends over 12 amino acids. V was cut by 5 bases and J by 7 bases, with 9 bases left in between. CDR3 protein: CASSDWKNEQFF. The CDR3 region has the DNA TGTGCCAGCAGTGACTGGAAAAATGAGCAGTTCTTC.

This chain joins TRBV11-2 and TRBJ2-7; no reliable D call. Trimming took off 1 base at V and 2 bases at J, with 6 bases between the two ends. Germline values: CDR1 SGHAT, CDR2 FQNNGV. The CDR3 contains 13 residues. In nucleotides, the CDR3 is TGTGCCAGCAGCTTAGTGGCAGCCTACGAGCAGTACTTC. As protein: CASSLVAAYEQYF.

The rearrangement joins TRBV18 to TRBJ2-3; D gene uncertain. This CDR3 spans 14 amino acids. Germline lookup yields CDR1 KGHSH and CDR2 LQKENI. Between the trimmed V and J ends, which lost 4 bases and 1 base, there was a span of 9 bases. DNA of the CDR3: TGTGCCAGCTCACTACGCCCGGGCACAGATACGCAGTATTTT. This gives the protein CASSLRPGTDTQYF.

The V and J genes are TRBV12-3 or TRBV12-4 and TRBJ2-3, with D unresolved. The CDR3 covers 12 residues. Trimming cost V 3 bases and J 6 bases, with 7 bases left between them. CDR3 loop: CASSFSSDTQYF. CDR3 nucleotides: TGTGCCAGCAGTTTTTCCTCGGATACGCAGTATTTT.